Reported below is one TCR beta chain. The antigen remains undetermined. This CDR3 has 15 amino acids. The germline CDR1 and CDR2 sequences are SGHTA and FQGNSA. V gave up 5 bases and J gave up 0 bases, with 12 bases separating them. This record comes from a study of early T cells in non-severe SARS-CoV-2 infection. Findings and limits, study-wide: Clonotype matching in VDJdb favored anti-spike CD8 responses and did not capture private and CD4 specificities.

TCRdb ran MiXCR on the 5' RACE reads and lists one entry per CDR3 protein. The sample shows over 50,000 distinct CDR3 sequences, 8% of them seen only once. Sample: whole blood. The sequence was collected from an adult who was a healthcare worker with PCR-confirmed SARS-CoV-2 infection or an uninfected control (not recorded which). The chain recombines TRBV7-2 with TRBJ2-3, with a tentative D call TRBD1 (6 bases). The CDR3 DNA reads TGTGCCAGCAGCCCAGGGGCGGTTAGCACAGATACGCAGTATTTT. Translation: CASSPGAVSTDTQYF.